This TCR beta chain comes out of a study of blood T cell repertoires in COVID-19. V lost 0 bases, J lost 13 bases, and 23 bases lay in between. The CDR3 consists of 17 residues. CDR1 SGDLS and CDR2 YYNGEE come from the germline V gene. Measured with immunoSEQ multiplex PCR; TCRdb has only the in-frame clones, and not every one. The sample comprises 150,000 to 200,000 clones, roughly 84% of which are singletons, and roughly an eighth rests with the top ten. V is TRBV9 and J is TRBJ1-6; D is ambiguous. Sequenced material: peripheral blood. The origin of this receptor is a man between 18 and 29 years old with active or convalescent COVID-19. The chain's CDR3 is CASSVDFRPSARSPLHF. CDR3 bases: TGTGCCAGCAGCGTAGATTTTAGACCGTCCGCGAGGTCCCCCCTCCACTTT.